The 20 T cell receptor beta chains in this list originate from one sample, sequenced in a study of identical twins (dated by TCRdb to the mid-2010s). Library creation used 5' RACE. The sequencer listed for this sample is Illumina HiSeq 2000. The public reads were quality trimmed at Q25 with fastp and then assembled into clones with MiXCR by TCRdb, keeping productive beta chains. Each CDR3 protein appears once, grouped with its most common genes and DNA. This sample is represented by approximately 700,000 distinct CDR3 sequences; 6.1% of them were singletons. The ten largest account for 1.5% to 2% of the sample. The sample taken for sequencing was naive T cells sorted from blood. Read against the paper, the sample's cell subset or site label means: cells isolated with a human naive T-cell isolation kit. The receptors come from a man between 18 and 35 years old in good health.

The count of this clonotype is one. The rearrangement uses TRBV7-8 and TRBJ2-3; the D gene is possibly TRBD1 (5 bases). This CDR3 has 15 residues. Trimming removed 2 bases at V and 1 base at J, with 10 bases between. Germline-derived CDR1 and CDR2 are SGHVS and FQNEAQ. The CDR3 bases are TGTGCCAGCAGCTTATTCACAGGCCGCACAGATACGCAGTATTTT. Translated, it gives CASSLFTGRTDTQYF.

Regarding this clonotype: One end of the junction fails to match germline, which may point to a read error. The chain couples TRBV7-9 to TRBJ1-1; D might be TRBD1 (5 bases). Germline CDR1 reads SEHNR; CDR2 reads FQNEAQ (reference sequence). CDR3 length: 14 amino acids. The DNA of the CDR3 is TGTGCCGGCAGACTTACAGGTGCTTTAACTGAAGCTTTCTTT. It codes for CAGRLTGALTEAFF.

This clonotype was seen at least ten times. The chain combines TRBV5-1 with TRBJ2-1; 10 bases are a match to TRBD1. V lost 4 bases to trimming and J lost 13 bases; unmatched junction nucleotides: 5. Per the germline V gene, CDR1 is SGHRS and CDR2 is YFSETQ. The CDR3 contains 12 residues. CDR3: CASSQDRGKQFF. The CDR3 DNA reads TGCGCCAGCAGCCAGGACAGGGGGAAACAGTTCTTC.

The genes are TRBV12-3 or TRBV12-4 and TRBJ2-2, with D tentatively TRBD2 (6 bases). This CDR3 spans 14 amino acids. With 8 bases removed from V and 6 bases from J, the gap between germline ends came to 16 bases. In DNA form, the CDR3 reads TGTGCCAGCTGGTATGGGGAGGCCCCCGGGGAGCTGTTTTTT. The encoded protein is CASWYGEAPGELFF.

The V and J genes are TRBV12-3 or TRBV12-4 and TRBJ2-1, with D perhaps matching TRBD1 (6 bases). This CDR3 has 14 residues. The V end lost 5 bases, the J end lost 4 bases, and 12 bases lay between the germline ends. Here the CDR3 reads CASSPRQEYNEQFF. CDR3 DNA sequence: TGTGCCAGCAGTCCCCGACAGGAGTACAATGAGCAGTTCTTC.

This clonotype was observed a few times. The chain joins TRBV20-1 to TRBJ1-1, with a possible D match to TRBD1 (6 bases). In germline, CDR1 is DFQATT, CDR2 SNEGSKA (reference sequence). The V end lost 1 base, the J end lost 3 bases, and 15 bases lay between the germline ends. The CDR3 loop spans 15 amino acids. The CDR3 sequence is CSARGAGDLHTEAFF. CDR3 bases: TGCAGTGCTAGAGGGGCAGGGGATTTGCACACTGAAGCTTTCTTT.

This clonotype has a handful of counts. The chain uses TRBV30 and TRBJ1-4; D is perhaps TRBD1 (5 bases). The CDR3 is made up of 13 amino acids. The germline V and J ends were trimmed by 0 bases and 8 bases, with 10 bases remaining between them. Germline V gene sequence: CDR1 GTSNPN, CDR2 SVGIG (reference sequence). CDR3 loop: CAWSVQVGEKLFF. The CDR3 DNA follows: TGTGCCTGGAGTGTACAGGTTGGCGAAAAACTGTTTTTT.

This clonotype was counted only a few times. The gene calls are TRBV12-3 or TRBV12-4 and TRBJ2-5; TRBD1 is a possible D gene (6 bases). The CDR3 totals 14 residues. V lost 5 bases, J lost 5 bases, and 15 bases lay in between. CDR3 sequence (DNA): TGTGCCAGCAGTCGTACAGGGCGGTGGGAGACCCAGTACTTC. Protein sequence: CASSRTGRWETQYF.

This clonotype turned up a few times. V gene TRBV2 combines with J gene TRBJ2-2; D assignment may be TRBD1 or TRBD2 (5 bases each). This CDR3 is 15 amino acids long. V shed 2 bases and J shed 7 bases, with 14 bases lying between them. Per the germline V gene, CDR1 is SNHLY and CDR2 is FYNNEI. The CDR3 is CASSESQGAFGELFF. In nucleotides, the CDR3 is TGTGCCAGCAGTGAATCGCAGGGAGCGTTCGGGGAGCTGTTTTTT.

This clonotype was seen at least ten times. The CDR3 region has the DNA TGTGCCACCAGCAGAGATGGGGGAGTCCACAATGAGCAGTTCTTC. This codes for CATSRDGGVHNEQFF. The chain recombines TRBV15 with TRBJ2-1; tentatively, D is TRBD1 or TRBD2 (5 bases each). V was cut by 0 bases and J by 5 bases, with 11 bases left in between. CDR3 size: 15 residues. Looked up from germline, CDR1 is LNHNV and CDR2 is YYDKDF (reference sequence). Using reference TRBV15 and TRBJ2-1 for the parts outside the CDR3, the full variable domain is DAMVIQNPRYQVTQFGKPVTLSCSQTLNHNVMYWYQQKSSQAPKLLFHYYDKDFNNEADTPDNFQSRRPNTSFCFLDIRSPGLGDTAMYLCATSRDGGVHNEQFFGPGTRLTVL.

Ten or more counts support this clonotype. The V gene is TRBV5-1, the J gene TRBJ2-7; 12 nucleotides align to TRBD1. V dropped 7 bases and J dropped 6; count of bases not matched to a gene: 8. The CDR3 runs 14 residues. CDR1 and CDR2 from the germline V gene are SGHRS and YFSETQ. Here the CDR3 DNA reads TGCGCCAGCGGCACGGGACAGGGGGCGGTCGAGCAGTACTTC. Translated, it gives CASGTGQGAVEQYF.

This clonotype was seen at least ten times. V is TRBV29-1 and J is TRBJ2-1; the D gene could be TRBD1 or TRBD2 (7 bases each). V was trimmed by 7 bases and J by 6 bases, leaving 19 bases between them. CDR1 is SQVTM, CDR2 ANQGSEA, per germline. The CDR3 is made up of 14 amino acids. DNA of the CDR3: TGCAGCGCCCAGGGGAGGGGGCTTTCCAATGAGCAGTTCTTC. This gives the protein CSAQGRGLSNEQFF.

The chain employs TRBV20-1 and TRBJ2-1; the match to TRBD2 covers 15 bases. V trimming: 1 base; J trimming: 7 bases; junction bases outside the gene matches: 11. The CDR3 is made up of 18 amino acids. Germline V gene data show CDR1 as DFQATT and CDR2 as SNEGSKA (reference sequence). CDR3 in amino acids: CSARAGLAGGGGPNEQFF. As DNA, the CDR3 is TGCAGTGCTAGAGCCGGACTAGCGGGAGGGGGAGGGCCAAATGAGCAGTTCTTC.

This clonotype occurred a few times. The gene calls are TRBV29-1 and TRBJ2-3, with 9 bases identical to TRBD1. V shed 7 bases, J shed 4 bases, and the junction held 3 bases outside the gene matches. This CDR3 has 12 amino acids. Germline V gene sequence: CDR1 SQVTM, CDR2 ANQGSEA. Here the CDR3 reads CSAGQGSDTQYF. The CDR3 DNA follows: TGCAGCGCCGGACAGGGGTCAGATACGCAGTATTTT.

The sample holds many counts of this clonotype. J is TRBJ2-5 and V is TRBV6-1; 9 nucleotides agree with TRBD1. Germline V lookup: CDR1 MNHNS, CDR2 SASEGT. There are 16 residues in the CDR3. V was clipped by 1 base and J by 5 bases; unmatched bases: 8. CDR3 protein: CASSEGGQGRYETQYF. The CDR3 DNA reads as TGTGCCAGCAGTGAAGGGGGACAGGGTCGTTATGAGACCCAGTACTTC.

This rearrangement joins TRBV7-8 to TRBJ2-2; a possible D gene is TRBD2 (5 bases). Per germline, CDR1 SGHVS and CDR2 FQNEAQ. Trimming stripped 5 bases from V and 0 bases from J, with 13 bases between. The CDR3 has 16 residues. CDR3 DNA: TGTGCCAGCAGCGATCCATCCGGGACGAACACCGGGGAGCTGTTTTTT. The encoded protein is CASSDPSGTNTGELFF.

The genes are TRBV4-2 and TRBJ2-5; D is perhaps TRBD1 or TRBD2 (5 bases each). From germline, CDR1 is LGHNA and CDR2 YNFKEQ. V lost 2 bases and J lost 3, with 16 bases in between. The CDR3 totals 16 residues. CDR3 amino acids: CASSQRSGTVKETQYF. For the CDR3, the DNA is TGTGCCAGCAGCCAAAGATCAGGGACGGTCAAAGAGACCCAGTACTTC.

In its sample, this clonotype was seen many times. The J gene is TRBJ2-7, the V gene TRBV4-3; no firm D call. CDR1 is LGHNA and CDR2 is YSLEER in the germline V gene. Trimming removed 0 bases from V and 1 base from J, with 7 bases in between. This CDR3 has 14 amino acids. The CDR3: CASSQDIESYEQYF. The CDR3 nucleotides read TGCGCCAGCAGCCAAGATATTGAGTCCTACGAGCAGTACTTC.

This clonotype was seen more than once but under ten times. The V and J genes are TRBV29-1 and TRBJ2-7; 8 bases are a match to TRBD2. There are 13 residues in the CDR3. J lost 3 bases, V lost 7 bases, and 8 bases had no gene match. Germline-derived CDR1 and CDR2 are SQVTM and ANQGSEA. The CDR3 sequence: CSARDGGVYEQYF. CDR3 sequence (DNA): TGCAGCGCCCGGGACGGGGGGGTCTACGAGCAGTACTTC.

This chain connects TRBV30 to TRBJ2-1, with D perhaps matching TRBD2 (7 bases). The V and J ends lost 3 bases and 3 bases respectively, with 24 bases between them. The germline gives CDR1 GTSNPN, CDR2 SVGIG (reference sequence). The CDR3 loop spans 18 amino acids. The CDR3 spells CAWSGGQVITGSYNEQFF. Written as DNA, the CDR3 is TGTGCCTGGAGCGGGGGGCAGGTCATAACGGGAAGCTACAATGAGCAGTTCTTC.